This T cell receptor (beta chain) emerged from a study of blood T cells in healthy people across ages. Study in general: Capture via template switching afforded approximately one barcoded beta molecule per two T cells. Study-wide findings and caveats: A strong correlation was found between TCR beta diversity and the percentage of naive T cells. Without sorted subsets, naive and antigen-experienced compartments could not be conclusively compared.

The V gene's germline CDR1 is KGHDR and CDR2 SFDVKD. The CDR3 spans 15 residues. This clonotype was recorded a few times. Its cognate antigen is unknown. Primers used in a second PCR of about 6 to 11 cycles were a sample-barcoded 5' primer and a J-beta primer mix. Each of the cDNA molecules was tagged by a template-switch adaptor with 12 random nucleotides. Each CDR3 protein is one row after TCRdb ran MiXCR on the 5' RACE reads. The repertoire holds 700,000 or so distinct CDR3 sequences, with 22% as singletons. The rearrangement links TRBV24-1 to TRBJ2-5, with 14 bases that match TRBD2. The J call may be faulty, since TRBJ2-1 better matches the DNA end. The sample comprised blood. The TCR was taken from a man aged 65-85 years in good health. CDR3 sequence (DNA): TGTGCCACCAGTGCCGGGACTAGCGGGAGTATTGAGCAGTTCTTC. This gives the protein CATSAGTSGSIEQFF.